Below, 27 T cell receptor beta chains from the same sample are listed, as sequenced in a study of brain metastases from non-small cell lung cancer. The assay was immunoSEQ multiplex PCR, and TCRdb's table has in-frame clones only and misses some. The sample carries thousands of clones, about 85% recorded once. The source material was primary lung tumor tissue. The receptor set was obtained from a donor older than 35 with non-small cell lung cancer.

The chain uses TRBV11-3 and TRBJ2-3; TRBD2 matches at 11 bases. The V segment lost 4 bases and the J segment 8 bases; nucleotides outside the gene matches: 5. From germline, CDR1 is SGHNT and CDR2 YENEEA. The CDR3 covers 14 residues. The CDR3 spells CASSSLAGGSTQYF. The CDR3 DNA is TGTGCCAGCAGCTCCTTAGCGGGGGGGAGTACGCAGTATTTT. The whole variable domain, filled in from reference TRBV11-3 and TRBJ2-3, reads EAGVVQSPRYKIIEKKQPVAFWCNPISGHNTLYWYLQNLGQGPELLIRYENEEAVDDSQLPKDRFSAERLKGVDSTLKIQPAELGDSAVYLCASSSLAGGSTQYFGPGTRLTVL.

This clone was observed a handful of times. Other DNA sequences of this sample code for an identical CDR3. The gene calls are TRBV19 and TRBJ2-6; a weak D match, TRBD1 (5 bases). The germline gives CDR1 LNHDA, CDR2 SQIVND (reference sequence). Trimming pared 5 bases from V and 0 bases from J, leaving 8 bases between. CDR3 size: 15 residues. CDR3 residues: CASSSTASGANVLTF. The CDR3 nucleotides read TGTGCCAGTAGTTCGACAGCCTCTGGGGCCAACGTCCTGACTTTC.

The rearrangement uses TRBV30 and TRBJ2-2; the D is unclear. Germline assignment: CDR1 GTSNPN and CDR2 SVGIG (reference sequence). V was pared by 4 bases and J by 4 bases, with 7 bases between. The CDR3 sequence is 12 residues long. The DNA of the CDR3 is TGTGCCTGGAACGCTGTCACCGGGGAGCTGTTTTTT. Amino acids: CAWNAVTGELFF.

This clone was observed once. The chain employs TRBV25-1 and TRBJ2-3; the D gene is possibly TRBD2 (6 bases). The CDR3 has 14 amino acids. Trimming pared 3 bases from V and 3 bases from J, leaving 10 bases between. The germline V gene encodes CDR1 MGHDK and CDR2 SYGVNS. The CDR3 here is CASSDFRGTDTQYF. CDR3 nucleotides: TGTGCCAGCAGTGATTTCCGGGGGACAGATACGCAGTATTTT.

The rearrangement joins TRBV5-6 to TRBJ2-5; no clear D. Deletions cut 0 bases from V and 1 base from J, with 10 bases between. The CDR3 consists of 15 residues. Germline lookup yields CDR1 SGHDT and CDR2 YYEEEE. The CDR3 DNA reads TGTGCCAGCAGCTTGGGGTTCGACTTCCAAGAGACCCAGTACTTC. Its protein product is CASSLGFDFQETQYF.

The gene calls are TRBV10-1 and TRBJ2-1, with TRBD1 as a possible D gene (5 bases). V lost 2 bases to trimming and J lost 1 base, with 15 bases between them. CDR1 is WNHNN and CDR2 is SYGVQD in the germline V gene (reference sequence). The CDR3 runs to 17 residues. In DNA form, the CDR3 reads TGCGCCAGCAGTGAGGGAATAGGGGCCTCTTCCTACAATGAGCAGTTCTTC. Translation gives CASSEGIGASSYNEQFF.

This chain uses TRBV9 with TRBJ2-1; 13 bases align to TRBD2. The CDR3 consists of 15 residues. The V gene's germline CDR1 is SGDLS and CDR2 YYNGEE. V dropped 3 bases and J dropped 6; count of bases not matched to a gene: 3. CDR3 nucleotide sequence: TGTGCCAGCAGCGCGACTAGCGGGGGGCTCAATGAGCAGTTCTTC. It encodes CASSATSGGLNEQFF. Combining the CDR3 with reference TRBV9 and TRBJ2-1 gives the whole variable domain DSGVTQTPKHLITATGQRVTLRCSPRSGDLSVYWYQQSLDQGLQFLIQYYNGEERAKGNILERFSAQQFPDLHSELNLSSLELGDSALYFCASSATSGGLNEQFFGPGTRLTVL.

The CDR3 loop reads CASSELTLRDTQYF. The CDR3 DNA sequence: TGTGCCAGCAGTGAATTGACACTCCGAGATACGCAGTATTTT. This chain links TRBV2 with TRBJ2-3; D is undetermined. The length of the CDR3 is 14 residues. V lost 2 bases to trimming and J lost 5 bases, with 11 bases between them. The germline CDR1 and CDR2 sequences are SNHLY and FYNNEI.

The count of this clone is one. The chain joins TRBV5-4 to TRBJ1-2; TRBD1 is a possible D gene (6 bases). Trimming stripped 2 bases from V and 0 bases from J, with 8 bases between. The CDR3 is 14 residues long. Germline V lookup: CDR1 SGHNT, CDR2 YYREEE (reference sequence). CDR3 protein: CASSLQGSNYGYTF. CDR3 nucleotides: TGTGCCAGCAGCTTACAGGGCTCTAACTATGGCTACACCTTC.

The rearrangement uses TRBV15 and TRBJ1-5; D unclear. V lost 6 bases and J 5 bases, leaving 11 bases between the germline ends. Germline values: CDR1 LNHNV, CDR2 YYDKDF (reference sequence). The CDR3 loop spans 13 amino acids. As DNA, the CDR3 is TGTGCCACCAGGTTGGGCTTAGATCAGCCCCAGCATTTT. Protein product: CATRLGLDQPQHF.

This chain joins TRBV5-1 and TRBJ2-7, with 10 bases fitting TRBD1. J lost 4 bases, V lost 4 bases, and 11 bases had no gene match. CDR3 length: 16 amino acids. Germline V gives CDR1 SGHRS, CDR2 YFSETQ. The CDR3 sequence: CASSASGTGVGYEQYF. The CDR3 DNA reads as TGCGCCAGCAGCGCCTCCGGGACAGGGGTTGGGTACGAGCAGTACTTC.

This chain uses TRBV27 with TRBJ2-7; 10 positions match TRBD2. The J segment lost 3 bases and the V segment lost 5 bases, leaving 4 bases of the junction unmatched. Germline V gene lookup returns CDR1 MNHEY and CDR2 SMNVEV (reference sequence). The CDR3 spans 14 residues. In DNA form, the CDR3 reads TGTGCCAGCAGTGCACTAGCGGGGAACTACGAGCAGTACTTC. Its translation is CASSALAGNYEQYF.

The rearrangement joins TRBV5-1 to TRBJ1-1; 8 bases agree with TRBD1. The CDR3 sequence is 14 residues long. J gave up 4 bases and V 0 bases, and 2 bases lay outside the gene matches. From germline, CDR1 is SGHRS and CDR2 YFSETQ. CDR3 protein: CASSLDRGTTEAFF. DNA of the CDR3: TGCGCCAGCAGCTTGGACAGGGGGACCACTGAAGCTTTCTTT.

V usage is TRBV23-1 and J usage is TRBJ1-1; 10 positions match TRBD1. TRBV23-1 falls under the ORF class, with uncertain function. The V and J ends lost 3 bases and 3 bases, in that order; junction bases with no gene match: 7. The CDR3 sequence is 16 residues long. CDR3 sequence: CASSHPPGQGYTEAFF. CDR3 sequence (DNA): TGCGCCAGCAGTCACCCTCCGGGACAGGGGTACACTGAAGCTTTCTTT.

The chain combines TRBV6-5 with TRBJ2-2, with TRBD1 matching over 10 bases. This CDR3 contains 15 residues. Trimming took 7 bases from V and 3 from J; bases not matched to a gene: 5. Germline V CDR1 and CDR2: MNHEY, SVGAGI. The CDR3 sequence is CASTIGTGDTGELFF. In DNA form, the CDR3 reads TGTGCCAGCACTATCGGGACAGGGGACACCGGGGAGCTGTTTTTT.

For this clone: This same CDR3 is encoded by further DNA sequences in the sample. This chain uses TRBV18 with TRBJ1-5; 9 positions match TRBD1. Germline CDR1 and CDR2: KGHSH and LQKENI. V lost 9 bases to trimming and J lost 4 bases; unmatched junction nucleotides: 13. The CDR3 spans 16 residues. This CDR3 is CASSIGPGTGNQPQHF. CDR3 in DNA: TGTGCCAGTTCAATAGGTCCCGGGACAGGGAATCAGCCCCAGCATTTT.

The sample holds a few counts of this clone. The rearrangement links TRBV2 to TRBJ1-6, with TRBD1 matching over 8 bases. Germline CDR1 reads SNHLY; CDR2 reads FYNNEI. With V trimmed by 2 bases and J by 5 bases, 11 bases remained unmatched. This CDR3 is built from 18 residues. The CDR3 loop reads CASSEIFLGQVHNSPLHF. The CDR3 nucleotides are TGTGCCAGCAGTGAAATCTTCTTGGGACAGGTTCATAATTCACCCCTCCACTTT.

The rearrangement joins TRBV28 to TRBJ2-1; D is unresolved. Germline V CDR1 and CDR2: MDHEN, SYDVKM. The V gene lost 3 bases and the J gene lost 3 bases, with 6 bases spanning the gap. The length of the CDR3 is 13 residues. CDR3 DNA sequence: TGTGCCAGCAGTTTTGACCTCTACAATGAGCAGTTCTTC. Its translation is CASSFDLYNEQFF.

This chain links TRBV19 with TRBJ2-6; D gene unclear. This CDR3 spans 18 amino acids. V was clipped by 2 bases and J by 2 bases, with 16 bases between them. Germline V gene lookup returns CDR1 LNHDA and CDR2 SQIVND (reference sequence). CDR3 DNA sequence: TGTGCCAGTAGTATACCCGGTAGAAAAATGGCTGGGGCCAACGTCCTGACTTTC. Translation gives CASSIPGRKMAGANVLTF.

The CDR3 sequence: CASSWGTAPTEAFF. In DNA, the CDR3 is TGTGCCAGCAGCTGGGGGACAGCCCCCACTGAAGCTTTCTTT. V gene TRBV5-6 combines with J gene TRBJ1-1, with 7 bases fitting TRBD1. This CDR3 is built from 14 residues. After removal of 3 bases from V and 4 bases from J, the junction contained 6 bases not matched to a gene. CDR1 SGHDT and CDR2 YYEEEE come from the germline V gene.

This rearrangement joins TRBV6-4 to TRBJ1-5; the D is unclear. Germline V CDR1 and CDR2: MRHNA, SNTAGT. The CDR3 length is 11 residues. Trimming left V 6 bases short and J 6 bases short, with 6 bases between. As DNA, the CDR3 is TGTGCCAGCAGCGGTTGTCAGCCCCAGCATTTT. It translates to CASSGCQPQHF.

In this sample, this clone turned up once. The J gene is TRBJ2-1, the V gene TRBV27; 8 bases are a match to TRBD2. V lost 8 bases and J lost 0; bases outside the gene matches: 15. This CDR3 is 18 amino acids long. Germline V gives CDR1 MNHEY, CDR2 SMNVEV (reference sequence). DNA for the CDR3: TGTGCCAGCGAAACTAGCGGAAGTCCCTTTAGCTCCTACAATGAGCAGTTCTTC. As protein: CASETSGSPFSSYNEQFF.

J is TRBJ1-3 and V is TRBV12-3 or TRBV12-4, with no clear D. The CDR3 is 13 residues long. Trimming cost V 6 bases and J 3 bases, with 9 bases left between them. CDR3 region: CASSRVVGNTIYF. CDR3 sequence (DNA): TGTGCCAGCAGCCGGGTGGTTGGAAACACCATATATTTT.

This chain joins TRBV5-4 and TRBJ1-1, with D possibly TRBD1 on 5 matching bases. V lost 4 bases and J 4 bases, leaving 14 bases between the germline ends. Germline CDR1 reads SGHNT; CDR2 reads YYREEE (reference sequence). The CDR3 has 14 amino acids. The DNA for the CDR3 is TGTGCCAGCAGCCCGGGACGTAAACCCACTGAAGCTTTCTTT. This sequence encodes CASSPGRKPTEAFF. The entire variable domain, with the rest obtained from reference TRBV5-4 and TRBJ1-1, is as follows: ETGVTQSPTHLIKTRGQQVTLRCSSQSGHNTVSWYQQALGQGPQFIFQYYREEENGRGNFPPRFSGLQFPNYSSELNVNALELDDSALYLCASSPGRKPTEAFFGQGTRLTVV.

The chain is built from TRBV11-3 and TRBJ2-4, with 8 bases aligning to TRBD2. The length of the CDR3 is 13 residues. Germline-derived CDR1 and CDR2 are SGHNT and YENEEA. The ends lost 2 bases at V and 13 bases at J; junction bases unmatched: 7. Written as DNA, the CDR3 is TGTGCCAGCAGCTTACGGGGTAGCGGGACACAGTACTTC. This codes for CASSLRGSGTQYF.

The CDR3 region is CASSDGGDRVGNTIYF. The DNA of the CDR3 is TGTGCCAGCAGTGACGGGGGGGACAGGGTCGGAAACACCATATATTTT. This chain links TRBV6-1 with TRBJ1-3; 9 positions agree with TRBD1. Germline V CDR1 and CDR2: MNHNS, SASEGT. V shed 3 bases and J 4 bases; nucleotides not matched to a gene: 7. This CDR3 has 16 residues.

As for this clone: The sample carries other DNA sequences with the same CDR3. V usage is TRBV4-1 and J usage is TRBJ2-1, with 8 bases that match TRBD2. With V trimmed by 2 bases and J by 10 bases, 10 bases remained unmatched. Germline V CDR1 and CDR2: MGHRA, YSYEKL. This CDR3 spans 15 amino acids. CDR3 DNA sequence: TGCGCCAGCAGCCAAAGTACTAGCGGAGGGCGGGAGCAGTTCTTC. It is translated as CASSQSTSGGREQFF.